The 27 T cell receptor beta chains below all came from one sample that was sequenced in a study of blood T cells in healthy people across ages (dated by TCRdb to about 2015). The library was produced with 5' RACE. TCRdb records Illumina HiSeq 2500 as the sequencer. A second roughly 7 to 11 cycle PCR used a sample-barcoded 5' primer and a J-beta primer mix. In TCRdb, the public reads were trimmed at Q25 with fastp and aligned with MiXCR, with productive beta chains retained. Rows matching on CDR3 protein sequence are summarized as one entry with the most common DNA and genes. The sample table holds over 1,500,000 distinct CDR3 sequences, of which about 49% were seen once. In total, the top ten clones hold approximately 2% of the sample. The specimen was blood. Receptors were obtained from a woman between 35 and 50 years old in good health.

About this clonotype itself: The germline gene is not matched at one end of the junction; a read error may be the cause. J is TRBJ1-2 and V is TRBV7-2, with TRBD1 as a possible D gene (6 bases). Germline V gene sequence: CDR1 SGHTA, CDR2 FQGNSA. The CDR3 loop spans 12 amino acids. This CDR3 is CAGSPPGEGYTF. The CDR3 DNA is TGTGCCGGCAGCCCGCCAGGGGAGGGCTACACCTTC.

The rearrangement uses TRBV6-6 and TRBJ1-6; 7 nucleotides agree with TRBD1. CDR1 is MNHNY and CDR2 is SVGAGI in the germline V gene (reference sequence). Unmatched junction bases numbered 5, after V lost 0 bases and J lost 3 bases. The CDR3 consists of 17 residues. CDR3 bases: TGTGCCAGCAGTTACTCCGCTCGGGACAGCTATAATTCACCCCTCCACTTT. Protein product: CASSYSARDSYNSPLHF.

The CDR3 DNA follows: TGTGCCAGCAGCGTGGGCACACCGAACTACGAGCAGTACTTC. Its translation: CASSVGTPNYEQYF. This chain links TRBV5-5 with TRBJ2-5; D remains unclear. The J call is doubtful: the DNA matches TRBJ2-7 better. CDR3 length: 14 residues. Germline V lookup: CDR1 SGHKS, CDR2 YYEKEE (reference sequence).

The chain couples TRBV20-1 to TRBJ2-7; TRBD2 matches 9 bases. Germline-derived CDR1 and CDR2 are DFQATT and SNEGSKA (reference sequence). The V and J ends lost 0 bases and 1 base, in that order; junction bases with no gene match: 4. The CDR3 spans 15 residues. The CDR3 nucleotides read TGCAGTGCTAGAGATCTAGCGGGGTTATCCTACGAGCAGTACTTC. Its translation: CSARDLAGLSYEQYF.

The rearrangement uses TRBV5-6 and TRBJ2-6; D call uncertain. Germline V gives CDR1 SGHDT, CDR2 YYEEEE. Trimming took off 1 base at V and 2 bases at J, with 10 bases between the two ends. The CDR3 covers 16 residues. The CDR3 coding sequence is TGTGCCAGCAGCTTGAGGTCGATGGCTGGGGCCAACGTCCTGACTTTC. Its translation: CASSLRSMAGANVLTF.

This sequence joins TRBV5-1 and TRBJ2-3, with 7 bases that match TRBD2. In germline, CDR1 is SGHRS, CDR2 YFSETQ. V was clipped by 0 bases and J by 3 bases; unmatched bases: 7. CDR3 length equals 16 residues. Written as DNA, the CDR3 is TGCGCCAGCAGCTTGGATTTGGGGGGGGGGACAGATACGCAGTATTTT. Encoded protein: CASSLDLGGGTDTQYF.

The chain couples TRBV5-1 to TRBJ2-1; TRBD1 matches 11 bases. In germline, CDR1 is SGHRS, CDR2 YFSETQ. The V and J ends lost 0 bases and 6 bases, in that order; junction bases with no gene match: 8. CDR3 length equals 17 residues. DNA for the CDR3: TGCGCCAGCAGCTTGGGCATCTATGGGACAGGGGGCAATGAGCAGTTCTTC. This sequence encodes CASSLGIYGTGGNEQFF.

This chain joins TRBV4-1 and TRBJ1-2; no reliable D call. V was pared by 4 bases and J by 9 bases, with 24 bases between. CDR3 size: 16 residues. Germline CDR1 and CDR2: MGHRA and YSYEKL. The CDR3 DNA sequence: TGCGCCAGCAGCCCCCCCGGAGACGGCCGGAGTGCGAGCTACACCTTC. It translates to CASSPPGDGRSASYTF.

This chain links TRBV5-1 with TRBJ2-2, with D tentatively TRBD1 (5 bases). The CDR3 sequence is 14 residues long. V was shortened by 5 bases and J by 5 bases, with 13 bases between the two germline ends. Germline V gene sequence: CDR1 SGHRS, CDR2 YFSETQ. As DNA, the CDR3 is TGCGCCAGCAGGTCCAGGGCGGTAACCGGGGAGCTGTTTTTT. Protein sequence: CASRSRAVTGELFF. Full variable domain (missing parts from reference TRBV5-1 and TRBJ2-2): KAGVTQTPRYLIKTRGQQVTLSCSPISGHRSVSWYQQTPGQGLQFLFEYFSETQRNKGNFPGRFSGRQFSNSRSEMNVSTLELGDSALYLCASRSRAVTGELFFGEGSRLTVL.

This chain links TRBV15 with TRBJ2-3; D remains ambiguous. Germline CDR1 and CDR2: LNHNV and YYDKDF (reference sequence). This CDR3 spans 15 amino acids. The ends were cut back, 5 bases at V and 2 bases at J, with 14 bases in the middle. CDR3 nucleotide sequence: TGTGCCACCAGCGAGGCGGACGGAGTCACAGATACGCAGTATTTT. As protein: CATSEADGVTDTQYF.

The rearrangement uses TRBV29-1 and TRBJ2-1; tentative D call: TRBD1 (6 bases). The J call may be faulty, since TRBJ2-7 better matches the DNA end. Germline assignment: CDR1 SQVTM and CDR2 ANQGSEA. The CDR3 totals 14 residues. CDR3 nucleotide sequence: TGCAGCGTTGAGGCACAGGGAAGCCCCTACGAGCAGTACTTC. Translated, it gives CSVEAQGSPYEQYF.

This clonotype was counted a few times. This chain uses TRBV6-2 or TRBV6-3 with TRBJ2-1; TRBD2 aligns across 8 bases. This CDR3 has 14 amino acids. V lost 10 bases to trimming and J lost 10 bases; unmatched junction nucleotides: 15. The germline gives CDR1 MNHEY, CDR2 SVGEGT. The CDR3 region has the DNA TGTGCCACTATCTTCGGGGGGGGCCTTAAGGAGCAGTTCTTC. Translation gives CATIFGGGLKEQFF.

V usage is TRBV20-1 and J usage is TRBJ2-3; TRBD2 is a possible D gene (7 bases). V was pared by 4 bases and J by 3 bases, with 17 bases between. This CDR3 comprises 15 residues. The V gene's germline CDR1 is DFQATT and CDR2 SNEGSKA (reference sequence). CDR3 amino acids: CSANDRGAKTDTQYF. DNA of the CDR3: TGCAGTGCTAACGACCGGGGGGCGAAGACAGATACGCAGTATTTT.

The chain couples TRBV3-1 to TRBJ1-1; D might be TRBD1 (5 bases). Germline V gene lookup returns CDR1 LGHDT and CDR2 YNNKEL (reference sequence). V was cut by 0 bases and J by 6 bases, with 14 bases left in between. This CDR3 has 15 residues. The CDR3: CASSQERTYRPEAFF. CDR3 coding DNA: TGTGCCAGCAGCCAAGAACGGACATATCGCCCTGAAGCTTTCTTT.

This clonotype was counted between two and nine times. The CDR3 DNA follows: TGTGCCAGCAGCTTAGTAGCGGGCCACTCCTACAATGAGCAGTTCTTC. Protein product: CASSLVAGHSYNEQFF. This sequence joins TRBV7-2 and TRBJ2-1; 7 positions agree with TRBD2. Germline CDR1 is SGHTA and CDR2 is FQGNSA. J lost 0 bases, V lost 1 base, and 3 bases had no gene match. This CDR3 spans 16 amino acids.

CDR3 in amino acids: CSASSLAGGQQETQYF. The CDR3 region has the DNA TGCAGTGCTAGCTCGCTAGCGGGGGGGCAACAAGAGACCCAGTACTTC. This chain connects TRBV20-1 to TRBJ2-5; TRBD2 agrees at 12 bases. The CDR3 is made up of 16 amino acids. Germline V gene lookup returns CDR1 DFQATT and CDR2 SNEGSKA (reference sequence). V dropped 3 bases and J dropped 2; count of bases not matched to a gene: 7.

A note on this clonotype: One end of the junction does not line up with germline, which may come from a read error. As DNA, the CDR3 is TGTGCCAGCAACCAAGGTATAGGGACCCTGGTCGTCAATGAGCAGTTCTTC. The encoded protein is CASNQGIGTLVVNEQFF. The V and J genes are TRBV14 and TRBJ2-1; D may match TRBD1 or TRBD2 (5 bases each). Germline-derived CDR1 and CDR2 are SGHDN and FVKESK. The CDR3 has 17 amino acids.

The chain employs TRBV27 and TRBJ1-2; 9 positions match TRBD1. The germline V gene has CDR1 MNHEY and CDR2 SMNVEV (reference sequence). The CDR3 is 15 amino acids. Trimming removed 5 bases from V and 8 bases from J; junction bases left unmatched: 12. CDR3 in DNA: TGTGCCAGCAGTCCACCCGGGACAGGGCGTGAGGGCTACACCTTC. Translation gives CASSPPGTGREGYTF.

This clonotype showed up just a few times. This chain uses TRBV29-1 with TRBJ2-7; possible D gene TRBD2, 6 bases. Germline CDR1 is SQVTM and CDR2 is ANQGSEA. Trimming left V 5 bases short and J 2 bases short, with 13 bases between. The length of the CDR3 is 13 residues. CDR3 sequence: CSVTRGVTYEQYF. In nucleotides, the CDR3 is TGCAGCGTTACGCGGGGAGTAACCTACGAGCAGTACTTC.

CDR3 nucleotide sequence: TGCAGTGCCACCCGACAGGCCGACAGGGTAACCAGGGTCTACAATGAGCAGTTCTTC. Translation gives CSATRQADRVTRVYNEQFF. This chain links TRBV20-1 with TRBJ2-1; 7 bases line up with TRBD1. CDR3 length: 19 amino acids. Losses at the gene ends were 6 bases for V and 3 bases for J; bases not matched to a gene: 23. The germline gives CDR1 DFQATT, CDR2 SNEGSKA (reference sequence).

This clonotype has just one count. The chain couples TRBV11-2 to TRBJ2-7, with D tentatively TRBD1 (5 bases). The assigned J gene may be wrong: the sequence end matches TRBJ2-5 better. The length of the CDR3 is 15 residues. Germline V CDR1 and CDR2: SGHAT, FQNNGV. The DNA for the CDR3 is TGTGCCAGCAGCTTATCGCCGGACACGGACGAGACCCAGTACTTC. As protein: CASSLSPDTDETQYF.

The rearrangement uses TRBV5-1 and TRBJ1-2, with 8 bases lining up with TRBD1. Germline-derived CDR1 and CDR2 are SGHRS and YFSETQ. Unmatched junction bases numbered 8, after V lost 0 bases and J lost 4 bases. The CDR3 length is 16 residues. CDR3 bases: TGCGCCAGCAGCTTGGGGCACGGACAGGGTGGCTATGGCTACACCTTC. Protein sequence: CASSLGHGQGGYGYTF.

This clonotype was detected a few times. The CDR3 reads CASSGTSGGHNEQFF. CDR3 coding DNA: TGTGCCAGCAGTGGGACTAGCGGGGGTCACAATGAGCAGTTCTTC. The chain combines TRBV2 with TRBJ2-1, with 13 positions matching TRBD2. The junction had 2 bases not matched to a gene; V was cut back by 4 bases and J by 5 bases. Germline V gene sequence: CDR1 SNHLY, CDR2 FYNNEI. This CDR3 contains 15 residues.

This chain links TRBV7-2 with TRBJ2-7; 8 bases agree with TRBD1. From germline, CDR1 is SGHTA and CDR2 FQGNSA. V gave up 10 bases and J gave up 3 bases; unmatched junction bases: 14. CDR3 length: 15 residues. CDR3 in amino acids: CATQPGGTGLYEQYF. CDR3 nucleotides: TGTGCCACGCAACCCGGAGGGACAGGACTCTACGAGCAGTACTTC.

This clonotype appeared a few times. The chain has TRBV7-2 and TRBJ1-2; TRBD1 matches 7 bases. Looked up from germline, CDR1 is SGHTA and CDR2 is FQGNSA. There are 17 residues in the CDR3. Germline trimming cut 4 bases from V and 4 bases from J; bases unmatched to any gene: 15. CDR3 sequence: CASSSRTGGLAIYGYTF. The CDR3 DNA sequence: TGTGCCAGCAGCTCCCGGACAGGTGGATTGGCTATCTATGGCTACACCTTC.

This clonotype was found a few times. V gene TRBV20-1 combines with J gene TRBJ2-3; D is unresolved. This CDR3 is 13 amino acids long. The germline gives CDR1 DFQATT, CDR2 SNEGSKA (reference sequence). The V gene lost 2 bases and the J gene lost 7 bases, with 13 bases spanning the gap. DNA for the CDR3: TGCAGTGCTAGATACGGACCTACCCATACGCAGTATTTT. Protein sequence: CSARYGPTHTQYF.

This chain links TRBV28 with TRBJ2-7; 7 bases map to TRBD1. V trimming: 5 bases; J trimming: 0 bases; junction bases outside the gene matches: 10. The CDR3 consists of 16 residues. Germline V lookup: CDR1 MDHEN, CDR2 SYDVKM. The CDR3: CASSPLGQMSSYEQYF. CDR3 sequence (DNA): TGTGCCAGCAGTCCCCTGGGACAGATGAGCTCCTACGAGCAGTACTTC.